Listed here are 5 T cell receptor beta chains from one sample, sequenced in a study of human T cells and chemical hapten exposure (dated by TCRdb to the early 2020s). The library was built by means of RACE. Sequencing was performed on a NextSeq 500. TCRdb cleaned the public reads at Q25 with fastp, built clones with MiXCR and kept in-frame beta chains. CDR3 protein duplicates are merged, each entry listing the most common genes and DNA. Counted in this sample were 71,000 or so distinct CDR3 sequences; 7.5% to 10% of them appeared once. Clones ranked in the top ten supply over 3% of the sample. The time point label on this specimen signifies: patch test 1, 2 weeks after DPC sensitization. The treatment or condition label here, explained by the study, means: therapeutic diphenylcyclopropenone sensitization with weekly scalp DPC. The specimen comprised whole blood, sampled in connection with sensitization to the hapten diphenylcyclopropenone (DPC). All receptors come from a woman aged 40 to 50 with alopecia areata. Some clones in this sample may be carry-over from other donors' samples.

To note about this clonotype: Germline is not matched at one junction end, which may reflect a read error. This rearrangement joins TRBV6-2 or TRBV6-3 to TRBJ2-5; tentative D call: TRBD2 (5 bases). Germline lookup yields CDR1 MNHEY and CDR2 SVGEGT. This CDR3 is built from 12 residues. This CDR3 is CASSYSGLPQDF. DNA of the CDR3: TGTGCCAGCAGTTACTCTGGACTCCCCCAGGACTTC.

This clonotype was observed at least ten times. The rearrangement links TRBV30 to TRBJ1-1, with 7 nucleotides matching TRBD1. Germline V gene lookup returns CDR1 GTSNPN and CDR2 SVGIG (reference sequence). There are 13 residues in the CDR3. The junction had 7 bases not matched to a gene; V was cut back by 5 bases and J by 4 bases. CDR3 nucleotide sequence: TGTGCCTGGGGAACAGGGGTTGGCACTGAAGCTTTCTTT. Its protein is CAWGTGVGTEAFF.

This clonotype was found a few times. This rearrangement joins TRBV12-3 or TRBV12-4 to TRBJ2-2, with a possible D match to TRBD2 (6 bases). V was trimmed by 11 bases and J by 6 bases, leaving 25 bases between them. This CDR3 contains 16 residues. The CDR3 sequence: CAGSRGSAALAGELFF. CDR3 nucleotide sequence: TGTGCCGGTTCTCGGGGGAGCGCGGCTCTTGCCGGGGAGCTGTTTTTT.

This clonotype occurred many times. V and J are TRBV24-1 and TRBJ2-1; 8 nucleotides agree with TRBD2. V lost 4 bases to trimming and J lost 8 bases; unmatched junction nucleotides: 18. Germline V lookup: CDR1 KGHDR, CDR2 SFDVKD. This CDR3 comprises 18 residues. The CDR3 region is CATSDPPGAGGLSDEQFF. CDR3 sequence (DNA): TGTGCCACCAGTGACCCCCCCGGGGCGGGGGGTCTGAGCGATGAGCAGTTCTTC.

This clonotype has at least ten counts. The chain employs TRBV28 and TRBJ2-1, with 8 bases that match TRBD2. Trimming at V came to 5 bases and at J to 6 bases, leaving 9 bases not matched to a gene. CDR3 length: 15 amino acids. The germline V gene has CDR1 MDHEN and CDR2 SYDVKM. Here the CDR3 reads CASSLPTGGGNEQFF. DNA of the CDR3: TGTGCCAGCAGTCTCCCAACGGGGGGGGGCAATGAGCAGTTCTTC.